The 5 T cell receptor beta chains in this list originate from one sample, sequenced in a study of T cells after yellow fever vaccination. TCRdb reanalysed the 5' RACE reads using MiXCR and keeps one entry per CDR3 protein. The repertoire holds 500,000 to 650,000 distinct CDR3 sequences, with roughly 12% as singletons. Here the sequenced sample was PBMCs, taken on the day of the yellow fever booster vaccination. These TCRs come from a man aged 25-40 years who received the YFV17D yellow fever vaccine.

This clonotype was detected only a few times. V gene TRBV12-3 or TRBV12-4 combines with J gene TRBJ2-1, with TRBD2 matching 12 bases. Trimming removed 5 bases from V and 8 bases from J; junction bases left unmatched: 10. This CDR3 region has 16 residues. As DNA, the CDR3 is TGTGCCAGCAGTCCCCTAGCGGGAGGGCTTCTTGATGAGCAGTTCTTC. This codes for CASSPLAGGLLDEQFF.

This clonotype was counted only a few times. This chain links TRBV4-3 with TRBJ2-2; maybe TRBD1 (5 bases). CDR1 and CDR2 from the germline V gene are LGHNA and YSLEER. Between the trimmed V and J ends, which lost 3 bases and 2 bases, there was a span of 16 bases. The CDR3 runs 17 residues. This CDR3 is CASSQRTHGPNTGELFF. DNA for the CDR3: TGCGCCAGCAGCCAGAGGACACATGGCCCAAACACCGGGGAGCTGTTTTTT.

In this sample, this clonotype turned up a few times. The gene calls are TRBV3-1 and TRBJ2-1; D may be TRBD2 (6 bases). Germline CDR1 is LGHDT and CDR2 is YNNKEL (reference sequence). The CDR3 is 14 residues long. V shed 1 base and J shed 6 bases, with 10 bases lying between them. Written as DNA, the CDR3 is TGTGCCAGCAGCCAAGCGGGAGTGAGCAATGAGCAGTTCTTC. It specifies CASSQAGVSNEQFF.

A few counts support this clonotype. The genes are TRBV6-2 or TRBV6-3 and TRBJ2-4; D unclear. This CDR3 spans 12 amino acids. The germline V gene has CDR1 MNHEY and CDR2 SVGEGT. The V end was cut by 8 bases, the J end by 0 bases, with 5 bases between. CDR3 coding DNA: TGTGCCAGCCCCGGAGCCAAAAACATTCAGTACTTC. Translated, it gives CASPGAKNIQYF.

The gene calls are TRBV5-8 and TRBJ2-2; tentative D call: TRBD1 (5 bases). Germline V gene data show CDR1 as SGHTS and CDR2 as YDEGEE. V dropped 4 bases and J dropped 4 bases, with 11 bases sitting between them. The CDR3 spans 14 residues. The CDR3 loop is CASSPGQATGELFF. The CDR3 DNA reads TGTGCCAGCAGCCCTGGACAAGCCACCGGGGAGCTGTTTTTT.